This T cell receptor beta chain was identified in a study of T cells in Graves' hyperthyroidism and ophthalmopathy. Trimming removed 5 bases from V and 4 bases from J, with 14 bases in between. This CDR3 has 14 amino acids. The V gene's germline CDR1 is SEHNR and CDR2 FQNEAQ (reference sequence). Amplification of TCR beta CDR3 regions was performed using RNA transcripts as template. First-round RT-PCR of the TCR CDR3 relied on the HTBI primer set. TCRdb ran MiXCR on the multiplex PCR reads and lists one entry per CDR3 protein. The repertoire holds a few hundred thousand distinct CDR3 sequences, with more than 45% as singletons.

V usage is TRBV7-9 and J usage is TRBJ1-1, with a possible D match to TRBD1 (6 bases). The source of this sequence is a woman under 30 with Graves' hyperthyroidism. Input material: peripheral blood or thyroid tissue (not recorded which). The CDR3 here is CASSQNREFTEAFF. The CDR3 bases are TGTGCCAGCAGCCAAAACAGGGAATTCACTGAAGCTTTCTTT.